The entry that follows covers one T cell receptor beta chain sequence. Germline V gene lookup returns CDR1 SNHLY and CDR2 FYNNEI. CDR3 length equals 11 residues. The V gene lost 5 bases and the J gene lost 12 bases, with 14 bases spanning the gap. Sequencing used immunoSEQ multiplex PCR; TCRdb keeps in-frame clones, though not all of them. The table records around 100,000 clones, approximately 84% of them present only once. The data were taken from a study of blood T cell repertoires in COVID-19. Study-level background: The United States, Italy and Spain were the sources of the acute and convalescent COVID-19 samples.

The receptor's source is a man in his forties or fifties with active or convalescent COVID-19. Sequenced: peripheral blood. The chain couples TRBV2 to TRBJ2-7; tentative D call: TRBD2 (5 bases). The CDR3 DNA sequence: TGTGCCAGCAGTTTAGGCGTAGGAGGGTACTTC. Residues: CASSLGVGGYF.